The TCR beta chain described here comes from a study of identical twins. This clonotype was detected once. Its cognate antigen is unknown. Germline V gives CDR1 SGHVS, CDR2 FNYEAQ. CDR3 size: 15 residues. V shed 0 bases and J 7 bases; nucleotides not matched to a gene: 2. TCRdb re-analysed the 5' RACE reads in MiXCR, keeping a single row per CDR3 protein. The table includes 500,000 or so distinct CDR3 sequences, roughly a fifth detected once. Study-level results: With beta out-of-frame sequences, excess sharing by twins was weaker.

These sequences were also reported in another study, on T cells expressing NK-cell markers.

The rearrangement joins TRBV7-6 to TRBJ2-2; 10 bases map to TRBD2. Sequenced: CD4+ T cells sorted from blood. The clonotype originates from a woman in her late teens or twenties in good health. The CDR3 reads CASSLAAGGFGELFF. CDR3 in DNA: TGTGCCAGCAGCTTAGCAGCGGGAGGGTTCGGGGAGCTGTTTTTT.